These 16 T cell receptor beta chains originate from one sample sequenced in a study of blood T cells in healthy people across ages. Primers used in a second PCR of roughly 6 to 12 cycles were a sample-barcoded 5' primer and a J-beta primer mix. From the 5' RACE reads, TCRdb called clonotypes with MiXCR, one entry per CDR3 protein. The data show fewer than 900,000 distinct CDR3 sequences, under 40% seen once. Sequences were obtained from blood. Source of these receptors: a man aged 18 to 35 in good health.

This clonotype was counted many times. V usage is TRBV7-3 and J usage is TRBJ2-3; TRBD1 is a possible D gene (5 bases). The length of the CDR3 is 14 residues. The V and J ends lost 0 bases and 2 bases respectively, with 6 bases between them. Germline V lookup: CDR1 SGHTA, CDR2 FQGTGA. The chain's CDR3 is CASSLTGHTDTQYF. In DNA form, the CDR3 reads TGTGCCAGCAGCTTAACGGGGCACACAGATACGCAGTATTTT. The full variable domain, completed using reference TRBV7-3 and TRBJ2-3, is GAGVSQTPSNKVTEKGKYVELRCDPISGHTALYWYRQSLGQGPEFLIYFQGTGAADDSGLPNDRFFAVRPEGSVSTLKIQRTERGDSAVYLCASSLTGHTDTQYFGPGTRLTVL.

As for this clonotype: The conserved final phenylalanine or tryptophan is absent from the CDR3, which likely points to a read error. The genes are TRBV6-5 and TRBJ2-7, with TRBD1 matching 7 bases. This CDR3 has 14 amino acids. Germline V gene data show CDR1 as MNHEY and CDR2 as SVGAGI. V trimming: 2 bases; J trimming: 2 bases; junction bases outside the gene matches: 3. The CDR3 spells CASSYTQGAYEQYL. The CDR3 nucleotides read TGTGCCAGCAGTTACACCCAGGGGGCCTACGAGCAGTACTTA.

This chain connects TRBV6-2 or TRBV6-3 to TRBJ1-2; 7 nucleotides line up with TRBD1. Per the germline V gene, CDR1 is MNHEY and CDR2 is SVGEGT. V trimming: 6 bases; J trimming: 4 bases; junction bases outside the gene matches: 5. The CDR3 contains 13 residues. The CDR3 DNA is TGTGCCAGCAGGGGACAGCTTTTCTATGGCTACACCTTC. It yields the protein CASRGQLFYGYTF.

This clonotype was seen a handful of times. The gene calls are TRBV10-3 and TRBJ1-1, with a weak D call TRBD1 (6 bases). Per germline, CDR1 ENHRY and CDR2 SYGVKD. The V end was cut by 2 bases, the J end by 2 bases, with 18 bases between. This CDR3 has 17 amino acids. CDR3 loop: CAISEREQGVFNTEAFF. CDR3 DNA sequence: TGTGCCATCAGTGAGAGGGAACAGGGAGTCTTCAACACTGAAGCTTTCTTT.

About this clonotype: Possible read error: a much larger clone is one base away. CDR3 protein: CSAPGQAYGHTF. The CDR3 region has the DNA TGCAGTGCGCCGGGACAGGCGTATGGCCACACCTTC. The chain carries TRBV20-1 and TRBJ1-2; TRBD1 matches at 8 bases. The CDR3 is made up of 12 amino acids. CDR1 and CDR2 (germline): DFQATT, SNEGSKA (reference sequence).

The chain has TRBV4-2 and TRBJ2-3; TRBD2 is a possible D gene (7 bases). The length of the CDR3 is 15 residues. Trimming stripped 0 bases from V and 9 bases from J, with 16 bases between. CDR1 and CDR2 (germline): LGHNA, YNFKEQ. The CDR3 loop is CASSQEAGAGSTQYF. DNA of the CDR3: TGTGCCAGCAGCCAAGAGGCGGGGGCGGGGTCGACGCAGTATTTT.

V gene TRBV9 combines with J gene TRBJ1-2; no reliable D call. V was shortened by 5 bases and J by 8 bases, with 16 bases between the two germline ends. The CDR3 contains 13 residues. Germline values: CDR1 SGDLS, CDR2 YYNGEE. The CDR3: CASSDAGSVGYTF. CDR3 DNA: TGTGCCAGCAGTGACGCGGGATCCGTGGGCTACACCTTC. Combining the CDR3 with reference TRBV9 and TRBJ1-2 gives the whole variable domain DSGVTQTPKHLITATGQRVTLRCSPRSGDLSVYWYQQSLDQGLQFLIQYYNGEERAKGNILERFSAQQFPDLHSELNLSSLELGDSALYFCASSDAGSVGYTFGSGTRLTVV.

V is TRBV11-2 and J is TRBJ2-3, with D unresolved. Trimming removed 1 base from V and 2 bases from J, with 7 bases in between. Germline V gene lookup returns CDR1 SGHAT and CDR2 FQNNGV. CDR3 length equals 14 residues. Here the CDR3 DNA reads TGTGCCAGCAGCTTAGCGCCGATCACAGATACGCAGTATTTT. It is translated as CASSLAPITDTQYF.

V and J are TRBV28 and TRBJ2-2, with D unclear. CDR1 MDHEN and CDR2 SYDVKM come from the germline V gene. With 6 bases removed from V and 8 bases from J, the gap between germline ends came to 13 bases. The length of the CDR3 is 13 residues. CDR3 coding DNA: TGTGCCAGCAGCCAACGGGTGCAGGGGGAGCTGTTTTTT. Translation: CASSQRVQGELFF.

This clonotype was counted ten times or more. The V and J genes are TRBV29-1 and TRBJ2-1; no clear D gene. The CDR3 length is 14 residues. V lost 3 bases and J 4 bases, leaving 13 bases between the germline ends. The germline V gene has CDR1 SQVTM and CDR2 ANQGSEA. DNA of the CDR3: TGCAGCGTTGAGGGCAAAAGGGTATACAATGAGCAGTTCTTC. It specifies CSVEGKRVYNEQFF.

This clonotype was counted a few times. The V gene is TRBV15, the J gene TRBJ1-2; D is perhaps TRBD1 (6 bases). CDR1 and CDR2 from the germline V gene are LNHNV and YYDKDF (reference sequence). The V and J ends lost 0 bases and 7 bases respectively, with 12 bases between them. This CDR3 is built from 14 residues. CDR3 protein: CATSRDVQGSGYTF. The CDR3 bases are TGTGCCACCAGCAGAGATGTGCAGGGGTCTGGCTACACCTTC.

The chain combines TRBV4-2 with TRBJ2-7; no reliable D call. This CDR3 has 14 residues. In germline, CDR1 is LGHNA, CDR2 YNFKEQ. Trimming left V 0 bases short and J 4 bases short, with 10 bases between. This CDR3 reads CASSQEGQKYEQYF. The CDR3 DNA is TGTGCCAGCAGCCAAGAAGGCCAGAAGTACGAGCAGTACTTC.

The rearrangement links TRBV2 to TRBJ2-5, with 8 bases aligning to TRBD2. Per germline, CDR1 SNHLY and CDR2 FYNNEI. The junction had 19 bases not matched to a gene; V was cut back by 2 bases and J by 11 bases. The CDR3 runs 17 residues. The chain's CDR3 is CASSETPRGGGYNEQYF. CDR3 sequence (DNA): TGTGCCAGCAGTGAAACGCCTCGGGGGGGAGGATACAATGAGCAGTACTTC.

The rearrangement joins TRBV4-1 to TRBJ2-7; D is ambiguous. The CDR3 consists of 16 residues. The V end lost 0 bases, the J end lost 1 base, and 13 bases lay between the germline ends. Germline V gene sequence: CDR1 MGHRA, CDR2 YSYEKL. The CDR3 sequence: CASSQDVGLGSYEQYF. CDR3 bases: TGCGCCAGCAGCCAAGACGTAGGCCTTGGATCCTACGAGCAGTACTTC.

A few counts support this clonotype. This chain's CDR3 is CASSLDPGRIGELFF. CDR3 bases: TGTGCCAGCAGCTTGGATCCGGGACGCATCGGGGAGCTGTTTTTT. J is TRBJ2-2 and V is TRBV5-6, with D perhaps matching TRBD1 or TRBD2 (5 bases each). Germline V lookup: CDR1 SGHDT, CDR2 YYEEEE. With 0 bases removed from V and 7 bases from J, the gap between germline ends came to 13 bases. The CDR3 length is 15 residues.

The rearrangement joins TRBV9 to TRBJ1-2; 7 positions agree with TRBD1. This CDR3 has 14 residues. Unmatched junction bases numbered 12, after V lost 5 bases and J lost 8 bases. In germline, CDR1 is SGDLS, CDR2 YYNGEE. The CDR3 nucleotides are TGTGCCAGCAGTGCCCCGACAGGGCGCGGCGGCTACACCTTC. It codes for CASSAPTGRGGYTF.